This TCR beta chain originates from a study of OX40 agonist ivuxolimab in advanced cancers. The wider study: Patients received the agonistic anti-OX40 (CD134) antibody ivuxolimab. Patients achieving partial responses numbered three: one hepatocellular carcinoma case and two cutaneous melanoma cases.

CDR1 and CDR2 from the germline V gene are SGHRS and YFSETQ. V was shortened by 2 bases and J by 7 bases, with 15 bases between the two germline ends. The CDR3 is made up of 15 amino acids. Autoimmune disease history or systemic immunosuppression was exclusionary. Points on this clone: The antigen is unknown.

Profiling relied on immunoSEQ multiplex PCR, and the TCRdb table lists in-frame clones only, not all of them. Among around 51,000 clones listed, around 77% were seen once. Study-wide points: Certain nonresponders additionally had low normalized T-cell clonal expansion.

The sequenced sample was CD4+ or CD8+ T cells sorted from blood, obtained in a trial of the OX40 agonist ivuxolimab. The chain uses TRBV5-1 and TRBJ1-4, with D hard to call. The origin of this receptor is an adult with an advanced solid tumor such as melanoma, head and neck, liver or kidney cancer. The CDR3 sequence is CASSLGPSSSEKLFF. CDR3 bases: TGCGCCAGCAGCTTAGGGCCCTCTTCGAGTGAAAAACTGTTTTTT.